The 22 T cell receptor beta chains given below trace back to one sample, sequenced in a study of blood T cells in healthy people across ages (dated by TCRdb to about 2015). Preparation of the library involved 5' RACE. The instrument given in TCRdb is Illumina HiSeq 2500. A second roughly 7 to 11 cycle PCR used a sample-barcoded 5' primer and a J-beta primer mix. TCRdb redid the processing of the public reads, applying fastp at Q25 and MiXCR, and retained in-frame beta chains. Rows with a matching CDR3 protein are joined into one entry that keeps the most common DNA and genes. The sample profile shows under 2 million distinct CDR3 sequences; approximately 32% of them were found once. Roughly 10% of the sample goes to the ten largest clones. Sequencing used blood. Receptors were obtained from a woman aged 25 to 39 in good health.

Remarks on this clonotype: This may stem from a read error, because a much larger clone lies one nucleotide away. The V gene is TRBV13, the J gene TRBJ2-3, with D hard to call. Per the germline V gene, CDR1 is PRHDT and CDR2 is FYEKMQ (reference sequence). This CDR3 spans 12 amino acids. The CDR3 DNA sequence: TGTACCAGCAGCTTCGGCAAAGATACGCAGTATTTT. It translates to CTSSFGKDTQYF. Looking up the rest from reference TRBV13 and TRBJ2-3 gives the full variable domain: AAGVIQSPRHLIKEKRETATLKCYPIPRHDTVYWYQQGPGQDPQFLISFYEKMQSDKGSIPDRFSAQQFSDYHSELNMSSLELGDSALYFCTSSFGKDTQYFGPGTRLTVL.

J is TRBJ2-5 and V is TRBV5-1, with TRBD1 matching 7 bases. Germline values: CDR1 SGHRS, CDR2 YFSETQ. The CDR3 covers 14 residues. V shed 5 bases and J 4 bases; nucleotides not matched to a gene: 8. Here the CDR3 DNA reads TGCGCCAGCAGGTCCCGACAGGGTCTAGAGACCCAGTACTTC. Its protein product is CASRSRQGLETQYF. Based on the CDR3 plus reference TRBV5-1 and TRBJ2-5, the full variable domain is KAGVTQTPRYLIKTRGQQVTLSCSPISGHRSVSWYQQTPGQGLQFLFEYFSETQRNKGNFPGRFSGRQFSNSRSEMNVSTLELGDSALYLCASRSRQGLETQYFGPGTRLLVL.

This clonotype has only a few counts. The chain joins TRBV7-6 to TRBJ2-1; D gene ambiguous. This CDR3 contains 16 residues. V lost 5 bases and J lost 0, with 14 bases in between. Germline V gene lookup returns CDR1 SGHVS and CDR2 FNYEAQ. The CDR3 region is CASSPEATDSYNEQFF. The DNA for the CDR3 is TGTGCCAGCAGCCCCGAGGCGACTGACTCCTACAATGAGCAGTTCTTC.

This clonotype has only a few counts. The V and J genes are TRBV9 and TRBJ2-7, with TRBD2 matching 10 bases. CDR1 is SGDLS, CDR2 YYNGEE, per germline. Losses at the gene ends were 0 bases for V and 4 bases for J; bases not matched to a gene: 1. CDR3 length equals 14 residues. CDR3 region: CASSVDSGGYEQYF. The CDR3 DNA is TGTGCCAGCAGCGTAGATAGCGGGGGGTACGAGCAGTACTTC.

This clonotype was recorded a few times. The chain is built from TRBV18 and TRBJ1-2, with 7 bases fitting TRBD1. V gave up 3 bases and J gave up 3 bases; unmatched junction bases: 7. Germline V lookup: CDR1 KGHSH, CDR2 LQKENI. The CDR3 has 15 amino acids. The CDR3 DNA is TGTGCCAGCTCACCTAACAGGGGCAGTTACTATGGCTACACCTTC. Translation: CASSPNRGSYYGYTF.

The chain joins TRBV12-3 or TRBV12-4 to TRBJ1-1; D not resolved. The V end lost 4 bases, the J end lost 1 base, and 10 bases lay between the germline ends. The length of the CDR3 is 14 residues. The CDR3 DNA sequence: TGTGCCAGCAGTTCCCTACGGGCGAACACTGAAGCTTTCTTT. Translation: CASSSLRANTEAFF.

This clonotype was counted many times. The CDR3 DNA reads TGCGCCAGCAGCTTGGGAACGGGAGGGCCCCAAGAGACCCAGTACTTC. Its protein is CASSLGTGGPQETQYF. The chain carries TRBV5-1 and TRBJ2-5; 8 bases are shared with TRBD2. V was pared by 0 bases and J by 1 base, with 5 bases of the junction left unmatched. The CDR3 runs 16 residues. Germline loops: CDR1 SGHRS, CDR2 YFSETQ.

The chain has TRBV20-1 and TRBJ2-5, with D possibly matching TRBD2 (7 bases). Germline CDR1 and CDR2: DFQATT and SNEGSKA (reference sequence). The CDR3 runs 15 residues. V shed 3 bases and J shed 1 base, with 15 bases lying between them. The CDR3 protein is CSARGGRASQETQYF. The CDR3, as DNA: TGCAGTGCTAGGGGGGGGCGGGCCAGCCAAGAGACCCAGTACTTC.

The rearrangement joins TRBV11-2 to TRBJ2-7; D remains unclear. The CDR3 has 14 residues. The V gene's germline CDR1 is SGHAT and CDR2 FQNNGV. Trimming left V 0 bases short and J 2 bases short, with 8 bases between. As DNA, the CDR3 is TGTGCCAGCAGCTTAGATCTGTCTGCCTACGAGCAGTACTTC. The encoded protein is CASSLDLSAYEQYF.

Of note for this clonotype: With a much larger clone just one base away, this may be a read error. This chain connects TRBV20-1 to TRBJ2-7, with D perhaps matching TRBD1 (6 bases). V dropped 2 bases and J dropped 1 base, with 9 bases sitting between them. Germline V gene lookup returns CDR1 DFQATT and CDR2 SNEGSKA (reference sequence). There are 13 residues in the CDR3. The CDR3 is CSARHRVSYEQYF. The CDR3 bases are TGCAGTGCTAGACACAGGGTTTCCTACGAGCAGTACTTC.

This clonotype was found once. The chain employs TRBV6-1 and TRBJ1-1, with D maybe TRBD1 (6 bases). This CDR3 is built from 14 residues. CDR1 MNHNS and CDR2 SASEGT come from the germline V gene. The V end lost 4 bases, the J end lost 5 bases, and 14 bases lay between the germline ends. CDR3 residues: CASSVLRGGTEAFF. As DNA, the CDR3 is TGTGCCAGCAGTGTACTCAGGGGAGGAACTGAAGCTTTCTTT.

The chain is built from TRBV6-1 and TRBJ1-4, with D unclear. The CDR3 runs 13 residues. CDR1 and CDR2 (germline): MNHNS, SASEGT. Between the trimmed V and J ends, which lost 8 bases and 3 bases, there was a span of 10 bases. CDR3 residues: CASGGRANEKLFF. CDR3 bases: TGTGCCAGCGGAGGGAGAGCTAATGAAAAACTGTTTTTT.

This clonotype showed up just a few times. The chain uses TRBV6-2 or TRBV6-3 and TRBJ2-6; D not certain. The CDR3 runs to 18 residues. Germline V gene lookup returns CDR1 MNHEY and CDR2 SVGEGT. V was shortened by 0 bases and J by 4 bases, with 16 bases between the two germline ends. DNA for the CDR3: TGTGCCAGCAGTTACTCGATAGGGTCTGACACCGGGGCCAACGTCCTGACTTTC. This translates into CASSYSIGSDTGANVLTF.

This clonotype has just one count. The chain recombines TRBV5-1 with TRBJ2-1; 8 nucleotides match TRBD2. This CDR3 has 15 amino acids. Germline loops: CDR1 SGHRS, CDR2 YFSETQ. Trimming took 4 bases from V and 6 from J; bases not matched to a gene: 9. DNA of the CDR3: TGCGCCAGCAGCGGGGGGCGGGGGGAAACCAATGAGCAGTTCTTC. Translating it yields CASSGGRGETNEQFF.

This clonotype was found a few times. The chain combines TRBV10-3 with TRBJ1-1; the D is unclear. V lost 4 bases to trimming and J lost 0 bases, with 15 bases between them. The germline gives CDR1 ENHRY, CDR2 SYGVKD. The length of the CDR3 is 16 residues. The CDR3 DNA sequence: TGTGCCATCAGTGGATCTCAAAGGGATATGAACACTGAAGCTTTCTTT. Protein: CAISGSQRDMNTEAFF.

In this sample, this clonotype turned up a few times. This rearrangement joins TRBV5-6 to TRBJ1-1; D possibly corresponds to TRBD1 (6 bases). CDR1 is SGHDT and CDR2 is YYEEEE in the germline V gene. The CDR3 is 15 residues long. The V end lost 0 bases, the J end lost 2 bases, and 11 bases lay between the germline ends. CDR3 in DNA: TGTGCCAGCAGCTTGGGCGGGACACGAAACACTGAAGCTTTCTTT. Protein sequence: CASSLGGTRNTEAFF. Full variable domain (rest looked up from reference TRBV5-6 and TRBJ1-1): DAGVTQSPTHLIKTRGQQVTLRCSPKSGHDTVSWYQQALGQGPQFIFQYYEEEERQRGNFPDRFSGHQFPNYSSELNVNALLLGDSALYLCASSLGGTRNTEAFFGQGTRLTVV.

The CDR3 spells CASSPWGSSNYGYTF. DNA for the CDR3: TGTGCCAGCAGCCCCTGGGGCAGCTCTAACTATGGCTACACCTTC. The chain couples TRBV5-6 to TRBJ1-2; perhaps TRBD1 as D (5 bases). The CDR3 contains 15 residues. Germline V gene sequence: CDR1 SGHDT, CDR2 YYEEEE. With 4 bases removed from V and 0 bases from J, the gap between germline ends came to 13 bases.

This clonotype was found a few times. The V call is TRBV7-9, the J call TRBJ2-1, with 8 bases aligning to TRBD1. The CDR3 has 15 amino acids. After removal of 5 bases from V and 8 bases from J, the junction contained 11 bases not matched to a gene. Germline V gene sequence: CDR1 SEHNR, CDR2 FQNEAQ (reference sequence). Here the CDR3 DNA reads TGTGCCAGCAGCCACCGACAGGGGCCCCTCCATGAGCAGTTCTTC. It yields the protein CASSHRQGPLHEQFF.

A few counts support this clonotype. The CDR3 reads CASSQVRGDDQPQHF. CDR3 coding DNA: TGCGCCAGCAGCCAAGTCAGGGGGGATGATCAGCCCCAGCATTTT. V gene TRBV4-1 combines with J gene TRBJ1-5; TRBD1 matches at 7 bases. Trimming took 1 base from V and 5 from J; bases not matched to a gene: 5. The CDR3 contains 15 residues. Germline V gene sequence: CDR1 MGHRA, CDR2 YSYEKL.

This clonotype was observed a few times. One junction end does not reproduce the germline sequence, and a read error may be involved. V and J are TRBV5-1 and TRBJ2-3, with D tentatively TRBD1 or TRBD2 (5 bases each). CDR1 and CDR2 (germline): SGHRS, YFSETQ. The CDR3 runs 14 residues. The CDR3 reads CTSSRDLLTDTQYF. CDR3 sequence (DNA): TGCACCAGCAGCCGGGACCTTCTCACAGATACGCAGTATTTT.

This clonotype was detected many times. The gene calls are TRBV10-3 and TRBJ2-5; D is uncertain. The CDR3 is made up of 12 amino acids. With 7 bases removed from V and 2 bases from J, the gap between germline ends came to 8 bases. Germline V gene sequence: CDR1 ENHRY, CDR2 SYGVKD. CDR3 protein: CAINSGQETQYF. The CDR3, as DNA: TGTGCCATCAATAGTGGACAAGAGACCCAGTACTTC.

This clonotype came up a few times. The chain combines TRBV5-1 with TRBJ2-1; TRBD2 agrees at 14 bases. CDR1 and CDR2 from the germline V gene are SGHRS and YFSETQ. The CDR3 sequence is 15 residues long. J gave up 15 bases and V 4 bases, and 12 bases lay outside the gene matches. The CDR3 loop reads CASSPGTSGSYRRFF. CDR3 DNA sequence: TGCGCCAGCAGCCCGGGGACTAGCGGGAGCTATCGCCGGTTCTTC.